The 14 T cell receptor beta chains reported below all come from one sample, sequenced in a study of T cell responses to AZD1222 COVID-19 vaccine. Here immunoSEQ multiplex PCR was the method, and the copy in TCRdb shows in-frame clones only, minus some. The sample records tens of thousands of clones, roughly 89% being singletons. This specimen was peripheral blood, taken 28 days after the second AZD1222 dose. These receptors were collected from an adult who received the AZD1222 COVID-19 vaccine.

The chain couples TRBV4-3 to TRBJ2-7; D unresolved. V gave up 1 base and J gave up 4 bases, with 11 bases separating them. The length of the CDR3 is 14 residues. Germline assignment: CDR1 LGHNA and CDR2 YSLEER. This chain's CDR3 is CASSQVPLRYEQYF. As DNA, the CDR3 is TGCGCCAGCAGCCAAGTCCCGTTGAGGTACGAGCAGTACTTC.

The chain joins TRBV4-3 to TRBJ1-1, with 7 bases identical to TRBD1. CDR3 length equals 14 residues. CDR1 LGHNA and CDR2 YSLEER come from the germline V gene. Trimming removed 0 bases from V and 6 bases from J; junction bases left unmatched: 4. The CDR3 nucleotides read TGCGCCAGCAGCCAAGACGGCAGGGGGGCTGAAGCTTTCTTT. Encoded protein: CASSQDGRGAEAFF.

The gene calls are TRBV5-1 and TRBJ1-3, with 8 bases identical to TRBD1. The J segment lost 3 bases and the V segment lost 0 bases, leaving 11 bases of the junction unmatched. Germline CDR1 SGHRS, CDR2 YFSETQ. The CDR3 extends over 18 amino acids. CDR3 in DNA: TGCGCCAGCAGCTTGGATCCCTCACGTGGGACAGGTGGAAACACCATATATTTT. This gives the protein CASSLDPSRGTGGNTIYF.

The CDR3 nucleotides are TGTGCCAGCAGCCCGGGGACTTTTTCCTACGAGCAGTACTTC. Its translation is CASSPGTFSYEQYF. J is TRBJ2-7 and V is TRBV7-8, with D possibly matching TRBD2 (6 bases). CDR3 length equals 14 residues. Germline CDR1 is SGHVS and CDR2 is FQNEAQ. V lost 5 bases and J 1 base, leaving 12 bases between the germline ends.

The J gene is TRBJ1-5, the V gene TRBV3-1 (or the pseudogene TRBV3-2); maybe TRBD1 (6 bases). CDR3 length: 16 amino acids. The V end was cut by 0 bases, the J end by 4 bases, with 13 bases between. The germline gives CDR1 LGHDT, CDR2 YNNKEL (reference sequence). Here the CDR3 DNA reads TGTGCCAGCAGCCAAGAGGGGGGGGCAGTAAATCAGCCCCAGCATTTT. Its translation: CASSQEGGAVNQPQHF.

This clone was counted only a few times. This chain connects TRBV5-4 to TRBJ2-7; 10 bases align to TRBD1. CDR1 is SGHNT, CDR2 YYREEE, per germline (reference sequence). The CDR3 runs 15 residues. Unmatched junction bases numbered 8, after V lost 2 bases and J lost 6 bases. The CDR3 reads CASSLSGTGAREQYF. The CDR3 DNA follows: TGTGCCAGCAGCTTATCCGGGACAGGGGCTCGCGAGCAGTACTTC.

The chain uses TRBV27 and TRBJ1-5; possibly TRBD1 for D (6 bases). Germline CDR1 reads MNHEY; CDR2 reads SMNVEV (reference sequence). V was clipped by 5 bases and J by 2 bases, with 19 bases between them. The CDR3 is 17 residues long. CDR3 nucleotide sequence: TGTGCCAGCAGTCCCCTCTTATGGAAGGGGGGCAATCAGCCCCAGCATTTT. Translation: CASSPLLWKGGNQPQHF.

The chain is built from TRBV14 and TRBJ2-3, with 9 positions matching TRBD2. Trimming at V came to 0 bases and at J to 3 bases, leaving 7 bases not matched to a gene. Looked up from germline, CDR1 is SGHDN and CDR2 is FVKESK. This CDR3 has 17 amino acids. The CDR3 bases are TGTGCCAGCAGCCAAGAGGTAGCGGGGGTCTCGACAGATACGCAGTATTTT. This codes for CASSQEVAGVSTDTQYF.

The chain employs TRBV18 and TRBJ1-2; 7 bases line up with TRBD1. Trimming removed 3 bases from V and 8 bases from J; junction bases left unmatched: 15. This CDR3 region has 16 residues. Germline V lookup: CDR1 KGHSH, CDR2 LQKENI. CDR3 sequence: CASSPSIGTASWGYTF. CDR3 DNA: TGTGCCAGCTCACCCTCGATCGGGACAGCCTCTTGGGGCTACACCTTC.

V and J are TRBV5-4 and TRBJ2-7; D is unclear. Germline CDR1 is SGHNT and CDR2 is YYREEE (reference sequence). V gave up 1 base and J gave up 2 bases, with 7 bases separating them. The CDR3 length is 13 residues. The CDR3 DNA is TGTGCCAGCAGCTTGCAAGATACCTACGAGCAGTACTTC. As protein: CASSLQDTYEQYF.

V usage is TRBV3-1 (or the pseudogene TRBV3-2) and J usage is TRBJ2-4; no clear D gene. Germline loops: CDR1 LGHDT, CDR2 YNNKEL (reference sequence). This CDR3 contains 15 residues. Trimming cost V 3 bases and J 0 bases, with 9 bases left between them. CDR3 in DNA: TGTGCCAGCAGCCAGGCACCACTAGCCAAAAACATTCAGTACTTC. Amino acids: CASSQAPLAKNIQYF.

The genes are TRBV12-3 or TRBV12-4 and TRBJ1-2; a weak D match, TRBD1 (5 bases). Trimming pared 0 bases from V and 6 bases from J, leaving 8 bases between. The CDR3 length is 13 residues. CDR3 sequence: CASSLARVDGYTF. In DNA form, the CDR3 reads TGTGCCAGCAGTTTAGCCAGGGTGGATGGCTACACCTTC.

This chain's CDR3 is CASNKEGGYTF. The CDR3 DNA follows: TGTGCCAGTAATAAGGAGGGGGGCTACACCTTC. The chain carries TRBV19 and TRBJ1-2, with D possibly being TRBD1 (5 bases). Per germline, CDR1 LNHDA and CDR2 SQIVND (reference sequence). The CDR3 totals 11 residues. Trimming pared 7 bases from V and 8 bases from J, leaving 11 bases between.

The chain combines TRBV6-5 with TRBJ2-2, with 8 nucleotides matching TRBD1. CDR3 length: 15 residues. The V segment lost 4 bases and the J segment 4 bases; nucleotides outside the gene matches: 5. Germline assignment: CDR1 MNHEY and CDR2 SVGAGI. The CDR3 protein is CASSWSGGATGELFF. The CDR3 coding sequence is TGTGCCAGCAGTTGGTCAGGGGGCGCCACCGGGGAGCTGTTTTTT.